The TCR beta chain under discussion was sequenced for a study of regulatory T cells in long-lasting Graves disease. Construction of TCR beta libraries relied on iRepertoire HTBI primers and on Arm-PCR targeting CDR3 regions. In the original analysis: Samples revealed roughly 62 TRBV and 14 TRBJ segments. TCRdb analysed the multiplex PCR reads with MiXCR anew, one entry per CDR3 protein. The V and J calls and clone size come from TCRdb's table, not from the authors' own analysis. The data contain 300,000 to 400,000 distinct CDR3 sequences, approximately 15% of them singletons. Germline CDR1 is LGHDT and CDR2 is YNNKEL (reference sequence). The V segment lost 1 base and the J segment 7 bases; nucleotides outside the gene matches: 2. The CDR3 is 13 amino acids. This sample's time point: newly diagnosed GD, antithyroid drugs for less than 3 months. PBMCs provided the RNA from which the TCR library was made.

This clonotype has just a few counts. These same records also appear under a second study, on T cells in Graves' hyperthyroidism and ophthalmopathy. As that report states: Using 13 V-J features, a model discriminated ophthalmopathy from stable hyperthyroidism.

The specimen comprised peripheral blood mononuclear cells (PBMCs), sampled at new diagnosis, from a patient treated with antithyroid drugs. This sequence was found in a man aged 40-50 years with Graves disease. The chain recombines TRBV3-1 with TRBJ1-1; 8 nucleotides line up with TRBD1. The CDR3 is CASSQGGQGEAFF. DNA for the CDR3: TGTGCCAGCAGCCAAGGAGGACAGGGTGAAGCTTTCTTT. Looking up the rest from reference TRBV3-1 and TRBJ1-1 gives the full variable domain: DTAVSQTPKYLVTQMGNDKSIKCEQNLGHDTMYWYKQDSKKFLKIMFSYNNKELIINETVPNRFSPKSPDKAHLNLHINSLELGDSAVYFCASSQGGQGEAFFGQGTRLTVV.